This T cell receptor (beta chain) emerged from a study of blood T cells in healthy people across ages. The donors, aged 6 to 90, were healthy Caucasians from Russia. Comments on this clonotype: At one boundary the junction diverges from the germline segment, which might be a read error.

With a J-beta primer mix and a sample-barcoded 5' primer, a second PCR ran about 7 to 11 cycles. A single record per CDR3 protein comes from TCRdb applying MiXCR to the 5' RACE reads. The data hold roughly 1.5 million distinct CDR3 sequences, with approximately 43% observed a single time. The sequenced material came from blood. The sequence came from a woman under 30 in good health.

CDR3 sequence: CSSSLWNTEAFF. In DNA, the CDR3 is TGTTCCAGCAGCTTATGGAACACTGAAGCTTTCTTT. V is TRBV7-9 and J is TRBJ1-1; the D is unclear. The CDR3 has 12 amino acids. Germline lookup yields CDR1 SEHNR and CDR2 FQNEAQ (reference sequence).